This T cell receptor (beta chain) emerged from a study of vaccination effects on CD4 cells after COVID-19 (dated by TCRdb to 2021 to 2024). About the investigation overall: Each participant received two doses of an mRNA SARS-CoV-2 vaccine, either BNT162b2 or mRNA-1273. In both COVID-19 convalescent patients and infection-naive vaccine recipients, the study compared SARS-CoV-2 spike-specific CD4+ TCR repertoires from before mRNA vaccination with those from after it. A total of more than 8 COVID-19 convalescent patients and a handful of SARS-CoV-2-naive healthy vaccine recipients were included in the full study. The Oncomine TCR Beta short-read assay on an Illumina iSeq 100 was used to sequence cultures from other donors in the study.

From the cysteine up to the phenylalanine, the CDR3 has a length of 16 residues. Only the CDR3 DNA is retained, 48 bases long and in frame from the first base. Reading the germline V gene gives CDR1 SGHRS and CDR2 YFSETQ. Germline trimming amounts to 4 bases on V and 1 base on J, with 6 as the count of junction bases outside the gene matches. To identify antigen-specific CD4+ T cell clonotypes by their expansion, the ViraFEST assay first stimulated PBMC with viral peptide pools and then applied TCR sequencing. After 10 to 11 days of culture, CD4+ T cells were isolated with the EasySep CD4+ T cell isolation kit. None of the healthy vaccine recipients had a prior SARS-CoV-2 infection, which was confirmed by nucleocapsid antibody tests that came back negative both before and after vaccination. About 1.8 million PBMC per well were cultured with 9 to 10 ug/ml peptides in IMDM containing around 5% human AB serum, around 10 IU/ml IL-2 and gentamicin. Half of the culture medium was replaced with fresh IL-2-containing medium on days 3 and 7. Each peptide stimulation condition was cultured in triplicate wells unless otherwise noted. PBMC were separated from whole blood using Ficoll-Paque Plus gradient centrifugation and were then either cryopreserved at -140C or used fresh. Overlapping peptide pools spanned the spike proteins of SARS-CoV-2 and the common cold coronaviruses HCoV-NL63, HCoV-OC43 and HCoV-229E. The QIAamp micro DNA kit was used to extract genomic DNA from the cultured CD4+ T cells.

Receptor amplification or capture employed the immunoSEQ multiplex PCR assay. DNA from the cultured and isolated CD4+ T cells underwent TCR beta CDR3 sequencing. Concerning the study's data processing: Non-productive TCR sequences were removed and reads were trimmed to the CDR3 region, keeping CDR3s of at least 7 amino acids. Antigen-specific clonotypes were identified using the MANAFEST web app by comparison of expansion in peptide wells against reference cultures. To be called positive, a clone needed expansion at FDR<0.05 compared with the reference and with all other wells, an odds ratio greater than 5, and a frequency greater than 0.1% in two replicate wells. Cross-reactive clonotypes were defined as significantly expanded in SARS-CoV-2 spike wells and in at least one common cold coronavirus spike condition. CDR3 similarity was assessed by Levenshtein distance using the stringdist R package, and unrooted trees were constructed with ape in R 3.6.1. TCRdb retrieved this table from immuneACCESS and kept in-frame rearrangements only. Not all clones are present; in checked studies, unresolved V genes account for under half, and no reason is known for the remainder. V and J calls and clone size follow that table, whereas D and trimming were derived from the DNA. This sample holds 8,500 to 13,000 clones; roughly 74% were observed only once. Of the sample, approximately 24% falls within the top ten clones.

A note on this clone: Its antigen is unknown. The sample holds no much larger clone one base away, and base qualities are not on file.

Summary of the overall study and its limitations: Limitations of the study were the small number of convalescent patients and the absence of early post-infection timepoints. Marked clonal contraction was observed in both infection-induced and vaccine-induced clones at late post-vaccination timepoints, consistent with waning T cell responses. In healthy vaccine recipients, vaccine-induced clones were almost all SARS-CoV-2 mono-reactive, with only 1 of 255 being cross-reactive with common cold coronaviruses.

This material consisted of CD4+ T cells from PBMCs cultured with HCoV-229E spike peptides, taken before COVID-19 vaccination. This specimen's cell subset or site label, per the study, means: HCoV-229E spike overlapping peptide pool stimulation. The clonotype comes from a human donor who received a COVID-19 vaccine. The chain is assembled from TRBV5-1 and TRBJ2-2; a stretch of 8 junction bases matches TRBD2. The nucleotide sequence reads TGCGCCAGCAGCGATGCGAGCGGGGGGAACACCGGGGAGCTGTTTTTT. This translates into CASSDASGGNTGELFF.